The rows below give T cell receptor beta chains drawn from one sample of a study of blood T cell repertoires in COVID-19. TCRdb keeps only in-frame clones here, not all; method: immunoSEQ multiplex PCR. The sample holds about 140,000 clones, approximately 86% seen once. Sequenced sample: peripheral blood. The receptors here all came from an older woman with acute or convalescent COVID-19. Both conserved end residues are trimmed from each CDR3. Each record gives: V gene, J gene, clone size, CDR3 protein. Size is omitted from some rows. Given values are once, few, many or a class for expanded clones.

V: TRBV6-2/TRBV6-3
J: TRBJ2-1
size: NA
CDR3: ASSYSVSRGLNNEQF

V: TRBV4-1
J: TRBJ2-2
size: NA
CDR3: ASSHGSRLMETGELF

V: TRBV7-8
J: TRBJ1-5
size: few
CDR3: ASNLREGNQPQH

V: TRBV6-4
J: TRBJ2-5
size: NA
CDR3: ASSEGQGETQY

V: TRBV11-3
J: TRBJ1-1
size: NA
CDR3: ASGHTGTEAF

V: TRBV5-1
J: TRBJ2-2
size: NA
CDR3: ASSLSGRTGGGTNTGELF

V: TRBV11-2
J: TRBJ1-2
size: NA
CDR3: ASSSGDSLDGYT

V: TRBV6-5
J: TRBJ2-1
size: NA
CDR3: ATINNPGNEQF

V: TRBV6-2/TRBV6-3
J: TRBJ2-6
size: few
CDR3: ASSYTGVNVLT

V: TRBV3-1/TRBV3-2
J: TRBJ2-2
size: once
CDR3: ASGDRSGPNTGELF

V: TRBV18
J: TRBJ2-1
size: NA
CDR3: ASSPPGQGANEQF

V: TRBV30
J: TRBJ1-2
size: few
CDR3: AWSKRRVSYGYT

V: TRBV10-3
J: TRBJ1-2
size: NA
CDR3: AISELDSQGHT

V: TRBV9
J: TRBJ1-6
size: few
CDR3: ASSGGDSNSPLH

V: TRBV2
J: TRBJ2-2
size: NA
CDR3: ASSTSGGYTGELF

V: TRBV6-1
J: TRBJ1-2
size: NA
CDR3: ASREGTGSGGYT

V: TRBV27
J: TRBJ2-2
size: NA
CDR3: ASSETDLNTGELF

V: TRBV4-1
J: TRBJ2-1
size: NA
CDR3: ASSPIGLAGEF

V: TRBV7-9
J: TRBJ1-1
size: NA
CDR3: ASDPDRGSTEAF

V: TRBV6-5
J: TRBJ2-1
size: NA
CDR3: ASKPTGGFYNEQF

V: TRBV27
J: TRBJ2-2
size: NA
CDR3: ASSPRTVNTGELF

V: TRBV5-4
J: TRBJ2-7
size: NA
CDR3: ASSAQQGPYEQY

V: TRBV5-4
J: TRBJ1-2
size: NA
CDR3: ASSSPGTPTGYGYT

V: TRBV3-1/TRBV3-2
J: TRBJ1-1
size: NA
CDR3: ASSQAATPGAEAF

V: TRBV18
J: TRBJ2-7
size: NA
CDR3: ASSPVGLAGREQY

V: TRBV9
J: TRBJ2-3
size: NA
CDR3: ASSPGTQSSSHTDTQY

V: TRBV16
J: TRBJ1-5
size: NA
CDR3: ASSPGQGRQPQH

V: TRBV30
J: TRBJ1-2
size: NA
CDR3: AWVRDRANYGYT

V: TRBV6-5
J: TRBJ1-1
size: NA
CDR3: ASTQGANTEAF

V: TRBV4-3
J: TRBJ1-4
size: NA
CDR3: ASSPGQRNEKLF

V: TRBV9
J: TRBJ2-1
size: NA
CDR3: ASSPDSSYNEQF

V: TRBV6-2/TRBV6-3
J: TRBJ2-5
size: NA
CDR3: ASSYGGGQETQY

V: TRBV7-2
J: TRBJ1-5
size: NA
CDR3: ASSLARAMNQPQH

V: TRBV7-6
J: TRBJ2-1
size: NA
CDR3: ASSSSGGADNEQF

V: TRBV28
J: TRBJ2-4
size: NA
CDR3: ASRPQGLNIQY

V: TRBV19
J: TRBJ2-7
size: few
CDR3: ASSKTGQFSYEQY

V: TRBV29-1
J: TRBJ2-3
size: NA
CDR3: SVAPGGTDTQY

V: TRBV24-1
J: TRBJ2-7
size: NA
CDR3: ATSQGGWVDEQY

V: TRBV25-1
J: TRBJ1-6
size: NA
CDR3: ASSEWRDSNSPLH

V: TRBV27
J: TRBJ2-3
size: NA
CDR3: ASSLMAGGPLHTQY

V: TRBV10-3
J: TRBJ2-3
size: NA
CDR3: AISASGGTDTQY

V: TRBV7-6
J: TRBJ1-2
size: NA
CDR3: ASSSPSGSGGSYGYT

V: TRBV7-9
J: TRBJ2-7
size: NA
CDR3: ASSPGEEQY

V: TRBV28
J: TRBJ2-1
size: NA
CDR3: ASSFGDAKQF

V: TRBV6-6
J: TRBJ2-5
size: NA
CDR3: ASSQEAGANRETQY

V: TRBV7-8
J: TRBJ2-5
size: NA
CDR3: ASSPDRYQETQY

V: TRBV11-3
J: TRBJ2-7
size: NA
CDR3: ASSLERGDEQY

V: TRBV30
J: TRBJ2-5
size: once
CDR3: AWSEGGAGQY

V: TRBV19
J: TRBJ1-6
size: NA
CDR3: ASTGRENYNSPLH

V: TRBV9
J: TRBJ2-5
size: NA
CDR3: ASSVVPGVIETQY

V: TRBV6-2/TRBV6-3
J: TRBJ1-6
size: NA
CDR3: ASSRSSYNSPLH

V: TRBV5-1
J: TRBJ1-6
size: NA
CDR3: ASSLAEISYNSPLH

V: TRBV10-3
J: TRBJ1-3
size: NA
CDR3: ASRVFDSGNTIY

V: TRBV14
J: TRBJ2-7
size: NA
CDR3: ASRKTGGPYEQY

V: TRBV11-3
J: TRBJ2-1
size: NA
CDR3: ASSYRDRGNEQF

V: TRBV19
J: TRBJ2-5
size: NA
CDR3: ASTGHQETQY

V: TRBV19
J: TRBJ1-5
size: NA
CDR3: ASSVTGAYSNQPQH

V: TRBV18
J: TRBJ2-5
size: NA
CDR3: ASSPQQGVRQETQY

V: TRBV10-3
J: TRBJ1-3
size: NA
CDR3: AISEPGTGNTIY

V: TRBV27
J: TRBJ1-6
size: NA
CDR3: ASSSLGTGSSPLH